This TCR beta chain originates from a study of cytomegalovirus exposure and HLA in healthy donors. The overall study: An earlier analysis identified approximately 120 million unique TCR beta sequences in approximately 170 million T cells. Study results and caveats: In a later analysis, around 18,000 TCR beta sequences were associated with HLA alleles at 0.05 false discovery rate.

To note about this clone: The target antigen is unknown.

Primers for the PCR totalled 60 Vbeta and 13 Jbeta. Measured with immunoSEQ multiplex PCR; TCRdb has only the in-frame clones, and not every one. The table lists about 110,000 clones, over 70% of them singletons, with 2.8% in the top ten. V lost 8 bases to trimming and J lost 0 bases, with 8 bases between them. In germline, CDR1 is SNHLY, CDR2 FYNNEI. This CDR3 is built from 14 residues. This TCR derives from a female donor in good health and CMV-seronegative. What was sequenced was PBMCs. The chain recombines TRBV2 with TRBJ2-6, with D uncertain. The CDR3 spells CASLSFSGANVLTF. The CDR3, as DNA: TGTGCCAGCCTCTCTTTCTCTGGGGCCAACGTCCTGACTTTC.